This TCR beta chain was sequenced for a study of T cells in Graves' hyperthyroidism and ophthalmopathy. Findings and limits, study-wide: Blood also held most thyroid clonotypes expanded beyond 0.001.

Regarding this clonotype: What it recognizes is unknown.

Germline V gene lookup returns CDR1 SGHNT and CDR2 YYREEE (reference sequence). The length of the CDR3 is 16 residues. The V and J ends lost 4 bases and 4 bases respectively, with 17 bases between them. The investigators amplified TCR beta CDR3 regions from RNA transcripts. First-round RT-PCR of the TCR CDR3 relied on the HTBI primer set. TCRdb ran MiXCR on the multiplex PCR reads and lists one entry per CDR3 protein. The sample has 490,000 or so distinct CDR3 sequences, about 16% seen once; the top ten hold approximately 30%. The sequence derives from a woman between 25 and 40 years old with Graves' ophthalmopathy. The chain recombines TRBV5-4 with TRBJ2-2, with D hard to call. Sequenced input: blood. The CDR3 region is CASSPEMGLFTGELFF. The CDR3 coding sequence is TGTGCCAGCAGCCCCGAAATGGGATTATTCACCGGGGAGCTGTTTTTT.